These T cell receptor beta chains were read from a single sample in a study of Ad26.COV2.S vaccination and SARS-CoV-2 variants. Measured with immunoSEQ multiplex PCR; TCRdb has only the in-frame clones, and not every one. This sample has roughly 380,000 clones; around 92% occur once, and the top ten carry roughly 3.9%. The specimen comprised peripheral blood, sampled after recovery from COVID-19. All receptors come from a human donor who had recovered from COVID-19. CDR3s include the opening cysteine and the closing phenylalanine or tryptophan. The order of the fields is J gene, V gene, D gene, clone size, CDR3 DNA, CDR3 protein. The D gene is left open where the match is weak. Rows may omit the clone size; those that give it use once, few, many or a size class.

j_gene: TRBJ2-7; v_gene: TRBV12-3/TRBV12-4; d_gene: .; abundance: .; CDR3nt: TGTGCCAGCAGTACCTTTGGTGAGCAGTACTTC; CDR3aa: CASSTFGEQYF
j_gene: TRBJ1-5; v_gene: TRBV5-8; d_gene: .; abundance: .; CDR3nt: TGTGCCAGCAGCTTGGGGGAGAGTAGCAATCAGCCCCAGCATTTT; CDR3aa: CASSLGESSNQPQHF
j_gene: TRBJ1-4; v_gene: TRBV18; d_gene: .; abundance: once; CDR3nt: TGTGCCAGCTCACCTGAGGGAGATGCAACTAATGAAAAACTGTTTTTT; CDR3aa: CASSPEGDATNEKLFF
j_gene: TRBJ1-4; v_gene: TRBV5-8; d_gene: .; abundance: once; CDR3nt: TGTGCCAGCAGCTTGGAAGTGCGGGTTTCGGAAAAACTGTTTTTT; CDR3aa: CASSLEVRVSEKLFF
j_gene: TRBJ2-3; v_gene: TRBV10-3; d_gene: TRBD2; abundance: few; CDR3nt: TGTGCCATCAGTGAGAGAGGGCTAGCGGGGGGCTCCAGGGGAGATACGCAGTATTTT; CDR3aa: CAISERGLAGGSRGDTQYF
j_gene: TRBJ1-2; v_gene: TRBV6-5; d_gene: .; abundance: .; CDR3nt: TGTGCCAGCAGTTATGGCGGGACTCTCTATGGCTACACCTTC; CDR3aa: CASSYGGTLYGYTF
j_gene: TRBJ2-7; v_gene: TRBV20-1; d_gene: .; abundance: .; CDR3nt: TGCAGTGCTAGTATCCCGGGGAGCTCCTACGAGCAGTACTTC; CDR3aa: CSASIPGSSYEQYF
j_gene: TRBJ2-2; v_gene: TRBV27; d_gene: .; abundance: .; CDR3nt: TGTGCCAGCAAGGCAGGGGGGTACACCGGGGAGCTGTTTTTT; CDR3aa: CASKAGGYTGELFF
j_gene: TRBJ2-2; v_gene: TRBV5-1; d_gene: .; abundance: .; CDR3nt: TGCGCCAGCAGCTTGGCCGGTTTAGCTTTAAACACCGGGGAGCTGTTTTTT; CDR3aa: CASSLAGLALNTGELFF
j_gene: TRBJ1-3; v_gene: TRBV1; d_gene: .; abundance: .; CDR3nt: TGCACCAGCAGCCAAGGGGCAGGGGGAGACACCATATATTTT; CDR3aa: CTSSQGAGGDTIYF
j_gene: TRBJ1-2; v_gene: TRBV28; d_gene: TRBD1; abundance: .; CDR3nt: TGTGCCAGCCTGTGGACAGGAGGGAGCTATGGCTACACCTTC; CDR3aa: CASLWTGGSYGYTF
j_gene: TRBJ1-6; v_gene: TRBV27; d_gene: .; abundance: .; CDR3nt: TGTGCCAGCAGTCTGCTTTGGAGTTCACCCCTCCACTTT; CDR3aa: CASSLLWSSPLHF
j_gene: TRBJ1-3; v_gene: TRBV10-3; d_gene: .; abundance: .; CDR3nt: TGTGCCATCAGTGAGGGGGGAACAGCTTCTGGAAACACCATATATTTT; CDR3aa: CAISEGGTASGNTIYF
j_gene: TRBJ1-6; v_gene: TRBV9; d_gene: TRBD1; abundance: .; CDR3nt: TGTGCCAGCAGCGCACAGGGGGCCAATTCACCCCTCCACTTT; CDR3aa: CASSAQGANSPLHF
j_gene: TRBJ2-1; v_gene: TRBV29-1; d_gene: .; abundance: .; CDR3nt: TGCAGCGTTGGCGGGTACAATGAGCAGTTCTTC; CDR3aa: CSVGGYNEQFF
j_gene: TRBJ2-2; v_gene: TRBV7-2; d_gene: TRBD2; abundance: .; CDR3nt: TGTGCCAGCAGCTTGAAGTCTAGCGGGGGACCTCGGACCGGGGAGCTGTTTTTT; CDR3aa: CASSLKSSGGPRTGELFF
j_gene: TRBJ1-1; v_gene: TRBV4-1; d_gene: .; abundance: .; CDR3nt: TGCGCCAGCAGCCAAGATCGGCGGGGGAGGACTGAAGCTTTCTTT; CDR3aa: CASSQDRRGRTEAFF
j_gene: TRBJ2-3; v_gene: TRBV9; d_gene: TRBD2; abundance: .; CDR3nt: TGTGCCAGCAGCGCCAGACCCCCCGGGGGGGCCGGGGATACGCAGTATTTT; CDR3aa: CASSARPPGGAGDTQYF
j_gene: TRBJ1-2; v_gene: TRBV5-6; d_gene: TRBD1; abundance: once; CDR3nt: TGTGCCAGCAGGGACTGGACAGGGCATGGCTACACCTTC; CDR3aa: CASRDWTGHGYTF
j_gene: TRBJ2-7; v_gene: TRBV7-2; d_gene: .; abundance: once; CDR3nt: TGTGCCAGCAGCAAGGGGGGCGGGGATAACGAGCAGTACTTC; CDR3aa: CASSKGGGDNEQYF
j_gene: TRBJ1-2; v_gene: TRBV9; d_gene: .; abundance: .; CDR3nt: TGTGCCAGCAGCACTGTAGAGGACATTAAGGAAGTGTGGAACTATGGCTACACCTTC; CDR3aa: CASSTVEDIKEVWNYGYTF
j_gene: TRBJ2-5; v_gene: TRBV18; d_gene: .; abundance: .; CDR3nt: TGTGCCAGCTCACCCATACACGGGTCGGAGACCCAGTACTTC; CDR3aa: CASSPIHGSETQYF
j_gene: TRBJ2-7; v_gene: TRBV5-4; d_gene: .; abundance: .; CDR3nt: TGTGCCAGCAGCCCCCCGAGCTCCTACGAGCAGTACTTC; CDR3aa: CASSPPSSYEQYF
j_gene: TRBJ2-7; v_gene: TRBV6-1; d_gene: .; abundance: .; CDR3nt: TGTGCCAGCAGTGAAGCGGGGCTCCGCTACGAGCAGTACTTC; CDR3aa: CASSEAGLRYEQYF
j_gene: TRBJ2-7; v_gene: TRBV5-4; d_gene: TRBD2; abundance: .; CDR3nt: TGTGCCAGCAGCTCGACGGGCCGGGGCCGGGGGGACGAGCAGTACTTC; CDR3aa: CASSSTGRGRGDEQYF
j_gene: TRBJ1-1; v_gene: TRBV7-9; d_gene: .; abundance: .; CDR3nt: TGTGCCAGCAGCTTACTTGGGAACACTGAAGCTTTCTTT; CDR3aa: CASSLLGNTEAFF
j_gene: TRBJ1-1; v_gene: TRBV29-1; d_gene: .; abundance: .; CDR3nt: TGCAGCGTTGCCCAGCTCTGGACCCCAGACACTGAAGCTTTCTTT; CDR3aa: CSVAQLWTPDTEAFF
j_gene: TRBJ1-6; v_gene: TRBV15; d_gene: .; abundance: many; CDR3nt: TGTGCCACCAGCGGCCGGAGGGGAGATCGGTCCTATAATTCACCCCTCCACTTT; CDR3aa: CATSGRRGDRSYNSPLHF
j_gene: TRBJ2-2; v_gene: TRBV5-4; d_gene: .; abundance: .; CDR3nt: TGTGCCAGCAGCTTTCTACAGAACACCGGGGAGCTGTTTTTT; CDR3aa: CASSFLQNTGELFF
j_gene: TRBJ2-2; v_gene: TRBV7-3; d_gene: .; abundance: .; CDR3nt: TGTGCCAGCAGCTTATTACCGGGGATACTTGGAGGGGAGCTGTTTTTT; CDR3aa: CASSLLPGILGGELFF
j_gene: TRBJ2-7; v_gene: TRBV7-8; d_gene: .; abundance: .; CDR3nt: TGTGCCAGCAGCTTACGGGGCTACGAGCAGTACTTC; CDR3aa: CASSLRGYEQYF
j_gene: TRBJ2-7; v_gene: TRBV6-1; d_gene: .; abundance: .; CDR3nt: TGTGCCAGCAGTGAAAATTCGAGGGTTCAAACTCGGGACGAGCAGTACTTC; CDR3aa: CASSENSRVQTRDEQYF
j_gene: TRBJ2-1; v_gene: TRBV4-1; d_gene: TRBD2; abundance: .; CDR3nt: TGCGCCAGCAGCCAAGCGCAGTCCTCGGGGGGGCGGGGTGAGCAGTTCTTC; CDR3aa: CASSQAQSSGGRGEQFF
j_gene: TRBJ2-7; v_gene: TRBV6-5; d_gene: .; abundance: .; CDR3nt: TGTGCCAGCACCGAGTGGATTGCCTACGAGCAGTACTTC; CDR3aa: CASTEWIAYEQYF
j_gene: TRBJ1-1; v_gene: TRBV5-1; d_gene: TRBD1; abundance: .; CDR3nt: TGCGCCAGCAGCTTGGACAGGGGGTGGGACACTGAAGCTTTCTTT; CDR3aa: CASSLDRGWDTEAFF
j_gene: TRBJ1-1; v_gene: TRBV6-5; d_gene: .; abundance: .; CDR3nt: TGTGCCAGCAGTTACGGCAGAGGGGGACACACTGAAGCTTTCTTT; CDR3aa: CASSYGRGGHTEAFF
j_gene: TRBJ1-1; v_gene: TRBV3-1/TRBV3-2; d_gene: .; abundance: .; CDR3nt: TGTGCCAGCAGCTGGGGCTTGAACACTGAAGCTTTCTTT; CDR3aa: CASSWGLNTEAFF
j_gene: TRBJ2-7; v_gene: TRBV6-5; d_gene: TRBD2; abundance: .; CDR3nt: TGTGCCAGCAGATATAGCGGGGGGGCCGCTTACGAGCAGTACTTC; CDR3aa: CASRYSGGAAYEQYF
j_gene: TRBJ1-5; v_gene: TRBV7-2; d_gene: .; abundance: .; CDR3nt: TGTGCCAGCAGCTTAGCTGGGGGCGTGGGTAAGGGCAATCAGCCCCAGCATTTT; CDR3aa: CASSLAGGVGKGNQPQHF
j_gene: TRBJ2-1; v_gene: TRBV6-5; d_gene: TRBD1; abundance: .; CDR3nt: TGTGCCAGCACTTTGGTCCAGGGGGCCGGTGAGCAGTTCTTC; CDR3aa: CASTLVQGAGEQFF
j_gene: TRBJ2-1; v_gene: TRBV9; d_gene: .; abundance: .; CDR3nt: TGTGCCAGCAGCGTAGGCAGTTTATCGGGGGGCCCGGACAATGAGCAGTTCTTC; CDR3aa: CASSVGSLSGGPDNEQFF
j_gene: TRBJ1-6; v_gene: TRBV6-6; d_gene: TRBD1; abundance: few; CDR3nt: TGTGCCAGCAGTCGGGGCCCCGGACAGGGGCTCTTCGGGGGGCCTAATTCACCCCTCCACTTT; CDR3aa: CASSRGPGQGLFGGPNSPLHF